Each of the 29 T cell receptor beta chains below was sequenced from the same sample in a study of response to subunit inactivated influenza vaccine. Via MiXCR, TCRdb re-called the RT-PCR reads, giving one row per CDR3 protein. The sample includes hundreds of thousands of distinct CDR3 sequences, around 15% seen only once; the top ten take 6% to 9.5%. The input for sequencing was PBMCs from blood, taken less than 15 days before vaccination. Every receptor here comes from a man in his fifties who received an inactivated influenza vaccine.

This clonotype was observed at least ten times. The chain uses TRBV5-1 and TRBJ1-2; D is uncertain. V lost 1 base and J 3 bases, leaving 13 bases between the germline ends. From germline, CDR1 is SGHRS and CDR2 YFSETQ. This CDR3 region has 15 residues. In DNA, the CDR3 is TGCGCCAGCAGCTTGTCTCTCCGCATGGACTATGGCTACACCTTC. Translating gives CASSLSLRMDYGYTF.

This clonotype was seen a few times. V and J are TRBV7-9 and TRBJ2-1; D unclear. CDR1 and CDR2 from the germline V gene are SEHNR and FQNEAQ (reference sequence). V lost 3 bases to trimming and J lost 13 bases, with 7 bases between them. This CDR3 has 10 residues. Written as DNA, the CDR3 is TGTGCCAGCAGCTTCCACCCCCAGTTCTTC. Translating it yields CASSFHPQFF.

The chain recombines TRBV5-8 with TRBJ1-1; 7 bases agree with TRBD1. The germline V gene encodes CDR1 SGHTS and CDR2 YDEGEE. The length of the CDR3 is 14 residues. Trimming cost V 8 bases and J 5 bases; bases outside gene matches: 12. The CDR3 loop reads CASKREGARTEAFF. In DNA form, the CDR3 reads TGTGCCAGTAAGAGGGAGGGGGCTCGGACTGAAGCTTTCTTT.

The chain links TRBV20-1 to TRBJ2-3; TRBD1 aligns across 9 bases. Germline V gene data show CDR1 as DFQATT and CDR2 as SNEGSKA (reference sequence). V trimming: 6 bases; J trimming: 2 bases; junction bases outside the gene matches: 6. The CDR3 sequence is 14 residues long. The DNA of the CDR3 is TGCAGTGCAGCCGGGACAGGGAACACAGATACGCAGTATTTT. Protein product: CSAAGTGNTDTQYF.

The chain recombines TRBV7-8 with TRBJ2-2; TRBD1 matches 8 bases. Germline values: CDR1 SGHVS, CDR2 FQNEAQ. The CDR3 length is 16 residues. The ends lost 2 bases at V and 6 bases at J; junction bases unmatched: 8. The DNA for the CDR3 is TGTGCCAGCAGCTTATATGGACAGGGATTATCCGGGGAGCTGTTTTTT. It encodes CASSLYGQGLSGELFF. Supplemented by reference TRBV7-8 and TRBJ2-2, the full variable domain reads GAGVSQSPRYKVAKRGQDVALRCDPISGHVSLFWYQQALGQGPEFLTYFQNEAQLDKSGLPSDRFFAERPEGSVSTLKIQRTQQEDSAVYLCASSLYGQGLSGELFFGEGSRLTVL.

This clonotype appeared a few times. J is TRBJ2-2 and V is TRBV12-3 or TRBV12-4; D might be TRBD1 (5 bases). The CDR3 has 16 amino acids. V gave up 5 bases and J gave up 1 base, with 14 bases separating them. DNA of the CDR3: TGTGCCAGCAGTGGATCTTGGGGCCTGAACACCGGGGAGCTGTTTTTT. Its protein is CASSGSWGLNTGELFF.

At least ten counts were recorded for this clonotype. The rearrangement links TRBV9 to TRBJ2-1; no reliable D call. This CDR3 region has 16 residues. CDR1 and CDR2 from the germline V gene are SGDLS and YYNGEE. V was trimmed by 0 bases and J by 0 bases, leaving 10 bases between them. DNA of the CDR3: TGTGCCAGCAGCGTAGGGGAAAGTAGCTCCTACAATGAGCAGTTCTTC. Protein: CASSVGESSSYNEQFF.

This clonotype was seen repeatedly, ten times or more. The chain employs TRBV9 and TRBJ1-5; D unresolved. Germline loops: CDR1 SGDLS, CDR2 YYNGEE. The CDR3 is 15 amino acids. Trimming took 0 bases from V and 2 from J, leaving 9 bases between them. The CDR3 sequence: CASSVGGSGNQPQHF. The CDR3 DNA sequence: TGTGCCAGCAGCGTAGGTGGGAGCGGCAATCAGCCCCAGCATTTT.

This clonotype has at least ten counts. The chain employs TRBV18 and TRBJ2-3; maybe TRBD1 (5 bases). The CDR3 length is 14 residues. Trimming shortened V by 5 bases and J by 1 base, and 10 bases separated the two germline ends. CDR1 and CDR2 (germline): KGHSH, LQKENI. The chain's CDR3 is CASSDEQGTDTQYF. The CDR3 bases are TGTGCCAGCTCAGACGAACAGGGCACAGATACGCAGTATTTT.

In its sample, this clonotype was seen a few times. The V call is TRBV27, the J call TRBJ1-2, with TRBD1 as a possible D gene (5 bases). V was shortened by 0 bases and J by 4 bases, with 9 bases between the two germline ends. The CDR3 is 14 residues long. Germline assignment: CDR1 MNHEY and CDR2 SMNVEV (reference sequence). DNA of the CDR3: TGTGCCAGCAGTTTATCAGGGGTATCCTATGGCTACACCTTC. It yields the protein CASSLSGVSYGYTF.

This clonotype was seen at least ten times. CDR3 sequence (DNA): TGTGCCAGCAGCTATTTGGACACAGATACGCAGTATTTT. It encodes CASSYLDTDTQYF. The V gene is TRBV2, the J gene TRBJ2-3; no firm D call. Trimming removed 6 bases from V and 2 bases from J, with 9 bases in between. CDR3 length: 13 amino acids. CDR1 is SNHLY, CDR2 FYNNEI, per germline.

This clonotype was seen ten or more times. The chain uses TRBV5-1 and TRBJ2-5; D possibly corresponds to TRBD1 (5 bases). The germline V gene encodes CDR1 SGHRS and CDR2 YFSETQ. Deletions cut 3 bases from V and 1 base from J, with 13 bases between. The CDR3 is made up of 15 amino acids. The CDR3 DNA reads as TGCGCCAGCAGCTCGGGCCAAGGGGCCCAAGAGACCCAGTACTTC. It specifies CASSSGQGAQETQYF.

The DNA of the CDR3 is TGTGCCAGCAGCTTCGTAAGTGGGCCCGAGACCCAGTACTTC. Translating gives CASSFVSGPETQYF. The genes are TRBV7-9 and TRBJ2-5; no reliable D call. The germline V gene has CDR1 SEHNR and CDR2 FQNEAQ (reference sequence). The V and J ends lost 3 bases and 5 bases respectively, with 13 bases between them. The CDR3 is made up of 14 amino acids.

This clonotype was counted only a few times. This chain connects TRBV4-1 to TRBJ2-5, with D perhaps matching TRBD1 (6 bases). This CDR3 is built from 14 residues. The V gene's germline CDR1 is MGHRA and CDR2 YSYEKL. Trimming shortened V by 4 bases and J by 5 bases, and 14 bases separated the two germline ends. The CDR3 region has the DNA TGCGCCAGCAGCCTTGACAGGATCGCGGAGACCCAGTACTTC. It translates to CASSLDRIAETQYF.

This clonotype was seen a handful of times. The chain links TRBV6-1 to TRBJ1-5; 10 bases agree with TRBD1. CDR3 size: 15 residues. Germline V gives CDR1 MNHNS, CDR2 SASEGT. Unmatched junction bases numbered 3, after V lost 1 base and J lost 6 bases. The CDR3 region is CASSEGTGGFQPQHF. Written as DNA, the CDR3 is TGTGCCAGCAGTGAAGGGACAGGGGGGTTTCAGCCCCAGCATTTT.

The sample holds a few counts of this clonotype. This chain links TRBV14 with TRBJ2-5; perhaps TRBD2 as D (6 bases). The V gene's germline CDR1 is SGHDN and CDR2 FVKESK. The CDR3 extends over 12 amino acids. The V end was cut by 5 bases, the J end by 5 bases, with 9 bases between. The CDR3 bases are TGTGCCAGCAGCTGGGACTTCGAGACCCAGTACTTC. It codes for CASSWDFETQYF.

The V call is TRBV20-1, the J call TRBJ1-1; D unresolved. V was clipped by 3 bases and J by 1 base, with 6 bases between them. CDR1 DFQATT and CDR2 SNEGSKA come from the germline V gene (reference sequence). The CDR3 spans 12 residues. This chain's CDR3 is CSARSANTEAFF. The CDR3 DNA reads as TGCAGTGCTAGGTCAGCGAACACTGAAGCTTTCTTT.

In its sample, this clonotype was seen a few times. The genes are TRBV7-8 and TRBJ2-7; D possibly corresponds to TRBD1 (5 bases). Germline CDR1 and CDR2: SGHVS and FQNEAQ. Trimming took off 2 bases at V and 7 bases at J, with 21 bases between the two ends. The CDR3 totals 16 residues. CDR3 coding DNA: TGTGCCAGCAGCTTAATTGGCCGCACAGGTTTGTTTGAGCAGTACTTC. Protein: CASSLIGRTGLFEQYF.

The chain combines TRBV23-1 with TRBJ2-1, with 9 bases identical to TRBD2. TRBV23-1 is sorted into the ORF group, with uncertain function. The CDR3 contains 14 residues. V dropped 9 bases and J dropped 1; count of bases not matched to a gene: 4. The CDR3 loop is CARKAGGSYNEQFF. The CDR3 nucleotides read TGCGCCAGGAAAGCGGGAGGTTCCTACAATGAGCAGTTCTTC.

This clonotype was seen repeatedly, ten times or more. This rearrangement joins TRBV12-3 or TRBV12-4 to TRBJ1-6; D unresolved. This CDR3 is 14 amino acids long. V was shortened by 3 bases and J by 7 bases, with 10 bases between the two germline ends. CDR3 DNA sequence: TGTGCCAGCAGTTTTTCCGGGGAGAATTCACCCCTCCACTTT. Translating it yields CASSFSGENSPLHF.

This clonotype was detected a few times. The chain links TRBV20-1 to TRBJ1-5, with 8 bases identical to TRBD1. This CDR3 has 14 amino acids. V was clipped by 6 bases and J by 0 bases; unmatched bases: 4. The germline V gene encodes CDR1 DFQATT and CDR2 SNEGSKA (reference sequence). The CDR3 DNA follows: TGCAGTGCGTGGACAGGGTTTAGCAATCAGCCCCAGCATTTT. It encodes CSAWTGFSNQPQHF.

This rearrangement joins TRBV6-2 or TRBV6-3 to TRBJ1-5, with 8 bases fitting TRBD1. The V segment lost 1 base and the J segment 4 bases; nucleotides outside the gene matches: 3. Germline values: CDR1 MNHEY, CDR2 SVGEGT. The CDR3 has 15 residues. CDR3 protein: CASSYFGTGNQPQHF. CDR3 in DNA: TGTGCCAGCAGTTACTTCGGGACAGGAAATCAGCCCCAGCATTTT.

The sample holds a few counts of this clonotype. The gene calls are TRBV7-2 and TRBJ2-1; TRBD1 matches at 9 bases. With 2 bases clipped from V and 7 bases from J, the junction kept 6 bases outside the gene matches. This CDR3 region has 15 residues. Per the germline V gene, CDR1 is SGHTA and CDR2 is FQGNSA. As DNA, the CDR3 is TGTGCCAGCAGCTTAAGGGGACAGGGTTCGAATGAGCAGTTCTTC. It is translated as CASSLRGQGSNEQFF.

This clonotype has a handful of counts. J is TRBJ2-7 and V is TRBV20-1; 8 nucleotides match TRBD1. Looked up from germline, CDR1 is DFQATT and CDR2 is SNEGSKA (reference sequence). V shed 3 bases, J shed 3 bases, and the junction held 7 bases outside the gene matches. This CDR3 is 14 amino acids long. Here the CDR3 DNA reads TGCAGTGCTAGTGTCCGGGACAGGCTCTACGAGCAGTACTTC. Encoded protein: CSASVRDRLYEQYF.

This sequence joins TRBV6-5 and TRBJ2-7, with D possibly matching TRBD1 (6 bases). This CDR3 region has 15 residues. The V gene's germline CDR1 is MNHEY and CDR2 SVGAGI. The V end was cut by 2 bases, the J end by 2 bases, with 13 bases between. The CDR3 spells CASSYSPDRAYEQYF. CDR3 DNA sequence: TGTGCCAGCAGTTACAGCCCGGACAGAGCCTACGAGCAGTACTTC.

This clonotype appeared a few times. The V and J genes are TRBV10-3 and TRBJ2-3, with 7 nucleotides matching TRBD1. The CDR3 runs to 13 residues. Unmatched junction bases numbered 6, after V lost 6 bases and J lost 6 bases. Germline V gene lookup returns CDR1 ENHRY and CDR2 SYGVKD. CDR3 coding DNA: TGTGCCATCAGAAAACAGGGGTCGGATACGCAGTATTTT. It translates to CAIRKQGSDTQYF.

For the CDR3, the DNA is TGCAGTGCGAACTCGGGACGAGGGGCCAATGAGCAGTTCTTC. Protein: CSANSGRGANEQFF. This sequence joins TRBV20-1 and TRBJ2-1; D tentatively fits TRBD1 or TRBD2 (5 bases each). V lost 6 bases to trimming and J lost 6 bases, with 18 bases between them. The CDR3 loop spans 14 amino acids. Germline V gene data show CDR1 as DFQATT and CDR2 as SNEGSKA (reference sequence).

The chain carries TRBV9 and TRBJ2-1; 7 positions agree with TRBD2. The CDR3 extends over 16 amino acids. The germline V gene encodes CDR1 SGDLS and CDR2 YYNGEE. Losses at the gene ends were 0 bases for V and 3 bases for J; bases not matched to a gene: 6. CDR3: CASSVGGGGLYNEQFF. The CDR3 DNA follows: TGTGCCAGCAGCGTAGGAGGCGGGGGTCTCTACAATGAGCAGTTCTTC.

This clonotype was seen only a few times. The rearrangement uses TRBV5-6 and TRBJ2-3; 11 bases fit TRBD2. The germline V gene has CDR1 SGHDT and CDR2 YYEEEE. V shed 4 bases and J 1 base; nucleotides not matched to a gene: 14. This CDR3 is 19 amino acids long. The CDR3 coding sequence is TGTGCCAGCAGCCAGGGACTAGCGGTCTATTTTGGGGGCACAGATACGCAGTATTTT. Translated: CASSQGLAVYFGGTDTQYF.